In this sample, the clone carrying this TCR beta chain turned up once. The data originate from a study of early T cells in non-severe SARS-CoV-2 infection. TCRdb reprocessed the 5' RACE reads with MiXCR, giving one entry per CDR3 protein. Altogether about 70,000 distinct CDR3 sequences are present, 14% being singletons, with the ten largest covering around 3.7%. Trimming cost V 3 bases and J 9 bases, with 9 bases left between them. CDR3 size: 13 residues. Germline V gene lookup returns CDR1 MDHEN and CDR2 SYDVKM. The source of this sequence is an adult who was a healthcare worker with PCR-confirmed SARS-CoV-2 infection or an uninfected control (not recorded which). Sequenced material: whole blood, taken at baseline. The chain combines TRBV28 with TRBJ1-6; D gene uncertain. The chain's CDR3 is CASSLPGPSPLHF. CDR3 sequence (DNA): TGTGCCAGCAGTTTGCCCGGGCCTTCACCCCTCCACTTT.